This entry features one T cell receptor (beta chain) sequence. What it recognizes is unknown. Heparinised blood was drawn once per donor, averaging roughly 110 mL. V dropped 1 base and J dropped 6; count of bases not matched to a gene: 10. CDR1 PRHDT and CDR2 FYEKMQ come from the germline V gene (reference sequence). CDR3 length: 17 residues. These data originate in a study of beta chain features in type 1 diabetes. Whole-study context: All samples combined gave roughly 100 million sorted cells for examination.

General study points: Among patients with Type 1 diabetes, TCRB CDR3s were moderately but significantly shorter in every one of the four CD4+ subsets. With patients and controls alike, PCR might favor shorter templates to an equal degree.

The whole isolated RNA underwent reverse transcription, so sequencing captured expressed TCRB transcripts. Sequenced naive, central memory and regulatory T cell samples produced an average of about 3.9 million reads. Produced via immunoSEQ multiplex PCR; TCRdb's table is partial and in-frame only. Of 600,000 to 750,000 clones in the sample, under 15% are singletons; the top ten hold 0.095% to 0.15%. The chain links TRBV13 to TRBJ2-1; 9 nucleotides align to TRBD1. The specimen was naive CD4+ T cells from blood. The clonotype originates from a man aged 25 to 40 with type 1 diabetes. The CDR3 DNA is TGTGCCAGCAGCTTAGAGGGACAGGGTATTTCGGCCAATGAGCAGTTCTTC. This translates into CASSLEGQGISANEQFF.